This is a list of T cell receptor beta chains from one sample in a study of cytomegalovirus exposure and HLA in healthy donors. Some clones are missing from TCRdb's copy, which holds only in-frame ones; the method was immunoSEQ multiplex PCR. The data contain about 300,000 clones, roughly 90% of them seen just once; the ten biggest clones take up roughly 1%. Material: PBMCs. All receptors come from a woman under 30 in good health and CMV-seronegative. The CDR3 runs from the conserved cysteine through the conserved F or W. A D gene is named only where the DNA matches it firmly. Size is omitted from some rows. Given values are once, few, many or a class for expanded clones.

TRBV7-8	12	-	-	TRBJ2-7	TGTGCCAGCAGCTTACCCGGCTACGAGCAGTACTTC	CASSLPGYEQYF
TRBV7-2	14	TRBD1	-	TRBJ1-2	TGTGCCAGCAGCTTGGGACAGGGGGCAGGAGGCTACACCTTC	CASSLGQGAGGYTF
TRBV5-1	14	TRBD1	-	TRBJ1-6	TGCGCCAGCAGCTTACGACAGGGGGCTTCACCCCTCCACTTT	CASSLRQGASPLHF
TRBV6-5	13	-	-	TRBJ1-2	TGTGCCAGCGGCTTCGGACTAGGTGATGGCTACACCTTC	CASGFGLGDGYTF
TRBV19	13	-	few	TRBJ1-1	TGTGCCAGTAGTCATCCTCAGGATATTCAAGCTTTCTTT	CASSHPQDIQAFF
TRBV28	15	TRBD2	-	TRBJ2-7	TGTGCCAGCAGTCCGACTAGCGGGAGTACCTACGAGCAGTACTTC	CASSPTSGSTYEQYF
TRBV15	16	-	-	TRBJ2-7	TGTGCCACCAGCAGAGAACCTGACTCCACTACGTGCGAGCAGTACTTC	CATSREPDSTTCEQYF
TRBV18	17	TRBD2	once	TRBJ2-1	TGTGCCAGCTCACCAAATGGACTAGCGGGAGGGCCCGATGAGCAGTTCTTC	CASSPNGLAGGPDEQFF
TRBV28	13	-	-	TRBJ2-7	TGTGCCAGCAGTCCCATGCCGAGCTTGGAGCAGTACTTC	CASSPMPSLEQYF
TRBV6-5	14	TRBD2	-	TRBJ2-1	TGTGCCAGCAGTTACGGGACTAGCAGCGATGAGCAGTTCTTC	CASSYGTSSDEQFF
TRBV7-3	15	-	-	TRBJ2-5	TGTGCCAGCAGCTTATCTGGCGGAATACAAGAGACCCAGTACTTC	CASSLSGGIQETQYF
TRBV7-6	19	TRBD2	-	TRBJ2-2	TGTGCCAGCACCATACCGGGTGGGCTAGCGGCTCTGAACACCGGGGAGCTGTTTTTT	CASTIPGGLAALNTGELFF
TRBV23-1	18	-	-	TRBJ1-1	TGCGCCAGCAGTCGACCTCGGACAGCGGGGGTACTGAACACTGAAGCTTTCTTT	CASSRPRTAGVLNTEAFF
TRBV4-1	17	TRBD2	-	TRBJ2-1	TGCGCCAGCAGCCAAGTCCTCCTAGCGGGAGGGCCCAATGAGCAGTTCTTC	CASSQVLLAGGPNEQFF
TRBV28	14	-	-	TRBJ2-7	TGTGCCAGCAGTCCCTCCCGACTAGTTTACGAGCAGTACTTC	CASSPSRLVYEQYF
TRBV27	14	-	-	TRBJ1-5	TGTGCCAGCAGTTTCAGGGCTTCCTTTCAGCCCCAGCATTTT	CASSFRASFQPQHF
TRBV10-1	13	-	many	TRBJ2-5	TGCGCCAGCAGTGCGGGAGACGGGAAGACCCAGTACTTC	CASSAGDGKTQYF
TRBV6-1	15	TRBD1	-	TRBJ1-2	TGTGCCAGCAGTGAATTTCGGACAGGGGCCTATGGCTACACCTTC	CASSEFRTGAYGYTF
TRBV25-1	15	TRBD1	once	TRBJ2-5	TGTGCCAGCAGTGACCCTGTAGGGACAGAAGAAACCCAGTACTTC	CASSDPVGTEETQYF
TRBV15	13	TRBD1	few	TRBJ1-1	TGTGCCACCAGCAGAGGACAGGGCACTGAAGCTTTCTTT	CATSRGQGTEAFF
TRBV27	13	-	-	TRBJ1-3	TGTGCCAGCAGTCCCCGGTACGGGTACACCATATATTTT	CASSPRYGYTIYF
TRBV28	13	TRBD2	-	TRBJ2-3	TGTGCCAGCAGCTCGACTAGCCCAGATACGCAGTATTTT	CASSSTSPDTQYF
TRBV9	14	-	-	TRBJ2-3	TGTGCCAGCAGCGCTCGGACAGAGTCGAATACGCAGTATTTT	CASSARTESNTQYF
TRBV30	15	-	-	TRBJ1-2	TGTGCCTGGACCTTCGGTAGGGGGAATCTCTATGGCTACACCTTC	CAWTFGRGNLYGYTF
TRBV13	16	TRBD2	once	TRBJ2-1	TGTGCCAGCAGCGGACGAGGGACTAGCGGGAGGAATGAGCAGTTCTTC	CASSGRGTSGRNEQFF
TRBV5-1	18	TRBD2	-	TRBJ2-3	TGCGCCAGCAGCTCAATCGGATGGGAGACTAGCGGCACAGATACGCAGTATTTT	CASSSIGWETSGTDTQYF
TRBV5-4	16	TRBD1	-	TRBJ2-7	TGTGCCAGCAGCTCGGGGGTCAGACAGGGGGCGAGGGAGCAGTACTTC	CASSSGVRQGAREQYF
TRBV30	14	-	few	TRBJ1-3	TGTGCCTGGAGTGCAGGGATCCCCGGAAACACCATATATTTT	CAWSAGIPGNTIYF
TRBV28	12	-	-	TRBJ1-1	TGTGCCAGCATCAAAGGGGGTTTTGAAGCTTTCTTT	CASIKGGFEAFF
TRBV28	14	TRBD1	-	TRBJ1-4	TGTGCCAGCAGTCTCCGACAGGGTGGCGCAAAACTGTTTTTT	CASSLRQGGAKLFF
TRBV4-2	14	TRBD2	few	TRBJ2-7	TGTGCCAGCAGCGCAGAACTAGCGAGCTACGAGCAGTACTTC	CASSAELASYEQYF
TRBV7-8	16	TRBD1	-	TRBJ1-4	TGTGCCAGCAGGCAATCTAGGGGGCTGGCTAATGAAAAACTGTTTTTT	CASRQSRGLANEKLFF
TRBV27	15	-	-	TRBJ2-2	TGTGCCAGCAGTCCCTACTTAGGGGTCACCGGGGAGCTGTTTTTT	CASSPYLGVTGELFF
TRBV7-9	13	TRBD1	-	TRBJ1-1	TGTGCCAGCAGCCCGACAGGGTACACTGAAGCTTTCTTT	CASSPTGYTEAFF
TRBV19	20	TRBD1	-	TRBJ2-2	TGTGCCAGTAGTAACTTTGGGGTCCCTCCAGGGGGCATTAACACCGGGGAGCTGTTTTTT	CASSNFGVPPGGINTGELFF
TRBV23-1	15	TRBD1	-	TRBJ2-1	TGCGCCAGCAGTCCCAAGACAGGGGACAAGGCTGAGCAGTTCTTC	CASSPKTGDKAEQFF
TRBV28	12	-	-	TRBJ1-5	TGTGCCAGCAGTGGGGGGGCGCAGCCCCAGCATTTT	CASSGGAQPQHF
TRBV28	13	-	-	TRBJ1-2	TGTGCCACCCAACCTACAGGGTTTTATGGCTACACCTTC	CATQPTGFYGYTF
TRBV10-2	15	TRBD2	-	TRBJ2-7	TGCGCCAGCGGGACTAGCGGGAGGTACTCCTACGAGCAGTACTTC	CASGTSGRYSYEQYF
TRBV7-9	16	-	-	TRBJ2-2	TGTGCCAGCAGCTTAGTGCCAGGGAATCGGCGCGGGGAGCTGTTTTTT	CASSLVPGNRRGELFF
TRBV6-6	11	-	-	TRBJ1-2	TGTGCCAGCAGGCCAGATTATGGCTACACCTTC	CASRPDYGYTF
TRBV6-1	14	TRBD1	-	TRBJ2-7	TGTGCCAGCATCAAGACAGGGGGCCTCTACGAGCAGTACTTC	CASIKTGGLYEQYF
TRBV9	12	-	once	TRBJ1-3	TGTGCCAGCGGGAGTACTGGAAACACCATATATTTT	CASGSTGNTIYF
TRBV4-1	12	-	-	TRBJ2-7	TGCGCCAGCGCCGGAGGGACCTACGAGCAGTACTTC	CASAGGTYEQYF
TRBV5-1	15	-	-	TRBJ2-3	TGCGCCAGCAGCTTGGGTCCGGGAGCGACAGATACGCAGTATTTT	CASSLGPGATDTQYF
TRBV5-4	14	-	-	TRBJ2-7	TGTGCCAGCAGCTTTGGACTGCCGTCCTACGAGCAGTACTTC	CASSFGLPSYEQYF
TRBV5-1	12	-	-	TRBJ2-7	TGCGCCAGCAGCTTGGATATGTACGAGCAGTACTTC	CASSLDMYEQYF
TRBV6-6	15	TRBD2	-	TRBJ2-2	TGTGCCAGCGGTAGCGGGAGGACACCCACCGGGGAGCTGTTTTTT	CASGSGRTPTGELFF
TRBV6-5	16	TRBD1	once	TRBJ1-1	TGTGCCAGCAGTTACAATGACAGGGGGCCGAGGCCTGAAGCTTTCTTT	CASSYNDRGPRPEAFF
TRBV28	15	-	-	TRBJ2-7	TGTGCCAGCAGTCGACTAGTTGCGGTAACCTACGAGCAGTACTTC	CASSRLVAVTYEQYF
TRBV7-2	14	-	few	TRBJ2-7	TGTGCCAGCAGCTTAGTAGCCTCCTCCTACGAGCAGTACTTC	CASSLVASSYEQYF
TRBV5-1	18	-	-	TRBJ2-7	TGCGCCAGCAGTCGGGACAGGGGAACAGCGGGAGGAATAGGCGAGCAGTACTTC	CASSRDRGTAGGIGEQYF
TRBV4-1	17	TRBD2	-	TRBJ2-2	TGCGCCAGCAGCAGGGGACTAGCGGGAGTCGAGACCGGGGAGCTGTTTTTT	CASSRGLAGVETGELFF
TRBV6-1	13	-	-	TRBJ1-3	TGTGCCAGCATTTGGGGCGCCGGAAACACCATATATTTT	CASIWGAGNTIYF
TRBV28	13	-	-	TRBJ1-1	TGTGCCAGCAGTCAGCGAGGCAGGGTGGAAGCTTTCTTT	CASSQRGRVEAFF
TRBV28	17	-	-	TRBJ2-7	TGTGCCAGCAGTTTCTACTTGGTGGGGCAGGGCCACTTCGAGCAGTACTTC	CASSFYLVGQGHFEQYF